This T cell receptor (beta chain) was found in a study of blood T cell repertoires in COVID-19. Study overall: Whether acute or convalescent, the COVID-19 samples came from the United States, Italy and Spain.

Germline CDR1 SGHRS, CDR2 YFSETQ. The CDR3 length is 16 residues. The V end lost 2 bases, the J end lost 1 base, and 16 bases lay between the germline ends. Per the study methods: Reference gene primer amplification in the assay estimated nucleated cell counts. Some clones are missing from TCRdb's copy, which holds only in-frame ones; the method was immunoSEQ multiplex PCR. V and J calls and clone size are given by that table; D and trimming were obtained from the DNA. This sample has 200,000 to 250,000 clones, with around 88% found just once. The receptor's source is a man aged 18 to 29 with active or convalescent COVID-19. This chain joins TRBV5-1 and TRBJ2-7, with a possible D match to TRBD1 (7 bases). Source material: peripheral blood. CDR3 bases: TGCGCCAGCAGCTTAAGAAATGCGGGACAGTCCTACGAGCAGTACTTC. It translates to CASSLRNAGQSYEQYF.